Sequencing of this T cell receptor beta chain was carried out in a study of blood T cells in healthy people across ages. Study information: Researchers report that template switching captured about one barcoded beta molecule per two T cells.

Trimming cost V 7 bases and J 0 bases, with 13 bases left between them. Germline CDR1 reads MNHEY; CDR2 reads SVGAGI. The CDR3 sequence is 15 residues long. A second about 7 to 11 cycle PCR used barcoded and J-beta primers. Tags on each cDNA molecule came from a template-switch adaptor with 12 random nucleotides. TCRdb re-derived calls from the 5' RACE reads in MiXCR, one entry per CDR3 protein. The table lists about 1.4 million distinct CDR3 sequences, 59% of them singletons. PBMCs, at least 7 million per sample, were isolated. Source material: blood. The source of this sequence is a man between 18 and 29 years old in good health. The chain couples TRBV6-5 to TRBJ1-3, with D maybe TRBD1 (6 bases). The CDR3 sequence: CASKGRGLSGNTIYF. CDR3 nucleotide sequence: TGTGCCAGCAAGGGCAGGGGACTCTCTGGAAACACCATATATTTT.